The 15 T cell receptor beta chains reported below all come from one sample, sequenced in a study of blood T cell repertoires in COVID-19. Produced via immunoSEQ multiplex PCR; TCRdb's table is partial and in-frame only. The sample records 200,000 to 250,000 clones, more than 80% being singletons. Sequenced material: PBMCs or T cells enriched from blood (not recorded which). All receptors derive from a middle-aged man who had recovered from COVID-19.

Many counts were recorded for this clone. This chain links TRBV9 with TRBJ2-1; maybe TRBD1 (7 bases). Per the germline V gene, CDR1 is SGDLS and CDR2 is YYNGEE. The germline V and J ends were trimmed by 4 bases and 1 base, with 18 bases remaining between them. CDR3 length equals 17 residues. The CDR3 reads CASSPPRGRGSYNEQFF. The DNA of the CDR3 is TGTGCCAGCAGCCCCCCAAGGGGGCGGGGATCCTACAATGAGCAGTTCTTC.

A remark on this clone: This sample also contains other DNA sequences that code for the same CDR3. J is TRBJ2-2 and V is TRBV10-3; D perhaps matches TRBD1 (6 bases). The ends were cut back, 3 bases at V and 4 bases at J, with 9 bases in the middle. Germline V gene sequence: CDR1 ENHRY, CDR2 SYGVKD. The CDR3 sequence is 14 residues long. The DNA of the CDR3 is TGTGCCATCAGTGACCCCAGGGGCACCGGGGAGCTGTTTTTT. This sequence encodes CAISDPRGTGELFF.

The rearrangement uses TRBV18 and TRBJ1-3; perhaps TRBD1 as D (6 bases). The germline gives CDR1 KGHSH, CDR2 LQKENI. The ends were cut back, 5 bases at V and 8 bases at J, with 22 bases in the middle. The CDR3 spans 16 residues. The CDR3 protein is CASSSLIGTQRDTIYF. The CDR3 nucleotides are TGTGCCAGCTCATCACTTATAGGGACACAGAGGGACACCATATATTTT.

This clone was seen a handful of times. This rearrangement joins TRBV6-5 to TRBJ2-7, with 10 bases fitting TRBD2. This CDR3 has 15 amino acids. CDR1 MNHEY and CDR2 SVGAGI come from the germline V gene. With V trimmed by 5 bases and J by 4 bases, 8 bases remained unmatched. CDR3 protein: CASSRGLAVEYEQYF. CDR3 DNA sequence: TGTGCCAGCAGTAGAGGACTAGCGGTAGAATACGAGCAGTACTTC.

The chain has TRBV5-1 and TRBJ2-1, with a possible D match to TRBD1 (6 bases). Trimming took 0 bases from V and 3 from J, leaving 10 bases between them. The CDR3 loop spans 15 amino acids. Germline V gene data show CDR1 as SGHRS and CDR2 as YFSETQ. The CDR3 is CASSLGRGFYNEQFF. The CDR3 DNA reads TGCGCCAGCAGCTTGGGTAGGGGGTTCTACAATGAGCAGTTCTTC.

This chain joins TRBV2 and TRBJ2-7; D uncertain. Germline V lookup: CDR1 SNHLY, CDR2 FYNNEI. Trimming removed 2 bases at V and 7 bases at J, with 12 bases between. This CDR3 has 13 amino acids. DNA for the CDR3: TGTGCCAGCAGTGAAATTCCGACTGTTGAGCAGTACTTC. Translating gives CASSEIPTVEQYF.

CDR3 region: CASSSPGRAGTEAFF. CDR3 sequence (DNA): TGTGCCAGCAGTTCGCCGGGCAGGGCAGGCACTGAAGCTTTCTTT. This chain connects TRBV6-6 to TRBJ1-1; tentatively, D is TRBD1 (5 bases). Trimming stripped 4 bases from V and 4 bases from J, with 16 bases between. The CDR3 length is 15 residues. From germline, CDR1 is MNHNY and CDR2 SVGAGI (reference sequence).

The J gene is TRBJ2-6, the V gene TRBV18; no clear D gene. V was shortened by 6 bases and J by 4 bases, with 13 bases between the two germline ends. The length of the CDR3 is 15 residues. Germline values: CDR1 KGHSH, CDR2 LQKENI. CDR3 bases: TGTGCCAGCTCGGGCACAGTGAAAGGGGCCAACGTCCTGACTTTC. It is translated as CASSGTVKGANVLTF.

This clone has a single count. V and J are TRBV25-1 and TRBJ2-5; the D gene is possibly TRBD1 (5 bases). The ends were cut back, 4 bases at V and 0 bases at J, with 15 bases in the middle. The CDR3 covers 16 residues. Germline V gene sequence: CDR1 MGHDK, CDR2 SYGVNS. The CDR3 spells CASSGIVTEDQETQYF. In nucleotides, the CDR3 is TGTGCCAGCAGTGGGATAGTGACAGAAGACCAAGAGACCCAGTACTTC.

This chain's CDR3 is CASRLTSGGGETQYF. In DNA form, the CDR3 reads TGTGCCAGCAGACTCACTAGCGGGGGAGGAGAGACCCAGTACTTC. The rearrangement uses TRBV2 and TRBJ2-5; 11 nucleotides line up with TRBD2. Germline V CDR1 and CDR2: SNHLY, FYNNEI. The CDR3 is 15 amino acids. V lost 6 bases to trimming and J lost 4 bases; unmatched junction nucleotides: 7.

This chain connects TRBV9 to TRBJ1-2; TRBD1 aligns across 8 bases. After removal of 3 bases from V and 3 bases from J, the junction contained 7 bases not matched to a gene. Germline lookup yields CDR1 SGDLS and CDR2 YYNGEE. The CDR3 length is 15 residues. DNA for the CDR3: TGTGCCAGCAGCGCGATGACAGGGGACTACTATGGCTACACCTTC. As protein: CASSAMTGDYYGYTF.

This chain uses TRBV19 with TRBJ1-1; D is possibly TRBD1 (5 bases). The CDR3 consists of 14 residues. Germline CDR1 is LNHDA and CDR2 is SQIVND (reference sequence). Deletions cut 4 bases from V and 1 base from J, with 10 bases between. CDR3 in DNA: TGTGCCAGTAGTACTCGGCAGGGGAACACTGAAGCTTTCTTT. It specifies CASSTRQGNTEAFF. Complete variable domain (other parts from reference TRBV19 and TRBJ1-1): DGGITQSPKYLFRKEGQNVTLSCEQNLNHDAMYWYRQDPGQGLRLIYYSQIVNDFQKGDIAEGYSVSREKKESFPLTVTSAQKNPTAFYLCASSTRQGNTEAFFGQGTRLTVV.

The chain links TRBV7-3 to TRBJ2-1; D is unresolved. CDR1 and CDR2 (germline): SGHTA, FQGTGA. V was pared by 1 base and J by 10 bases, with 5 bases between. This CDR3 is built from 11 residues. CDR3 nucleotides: TGTGCCAGCAGCTTAAGTGGCGAGCAGTTCTTC. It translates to CASSLSGEQFF.

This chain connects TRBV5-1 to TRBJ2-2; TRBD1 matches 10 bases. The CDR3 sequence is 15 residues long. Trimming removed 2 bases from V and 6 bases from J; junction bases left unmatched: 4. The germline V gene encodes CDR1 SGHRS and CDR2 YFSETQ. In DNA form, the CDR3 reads TGCGCCAGCAGCTTTGGGACAGGGGTTCCCGGGGAGCTGTTTTTT. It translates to CASSFGTGVPGELFF.

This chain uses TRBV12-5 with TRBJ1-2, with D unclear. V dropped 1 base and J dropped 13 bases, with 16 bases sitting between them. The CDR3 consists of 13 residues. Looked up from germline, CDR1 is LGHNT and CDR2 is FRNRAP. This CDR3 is CASGLARESGVTF. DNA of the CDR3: TGTGCTAGTGGTTTGGCGAGGGAGTCAGGAGTCACCTTC.